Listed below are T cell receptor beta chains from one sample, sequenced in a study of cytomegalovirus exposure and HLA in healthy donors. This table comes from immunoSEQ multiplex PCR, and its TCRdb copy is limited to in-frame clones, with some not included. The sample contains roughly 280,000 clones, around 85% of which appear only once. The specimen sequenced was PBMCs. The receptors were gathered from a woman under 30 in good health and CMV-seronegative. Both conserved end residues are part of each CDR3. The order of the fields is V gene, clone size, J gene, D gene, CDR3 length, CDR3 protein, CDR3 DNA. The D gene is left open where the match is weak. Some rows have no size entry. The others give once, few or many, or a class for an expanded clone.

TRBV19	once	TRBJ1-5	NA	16	CASSIRSGVSNQPQHF	TGTGCCAGTAGTATACGATCAGGGGTTAGCAATCAGCCCCAGCATTTT
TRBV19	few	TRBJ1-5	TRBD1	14	CASSRDRDNQPQHF	TGTGCCAGTAGCCGGGACAGGGATAATCAGCCCCAGCATTTT
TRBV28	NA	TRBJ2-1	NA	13	CASSLQGNNEQFF	TGTGCCAGCAGTCTACAGGGCAACAATGAGCAGTTCTTC
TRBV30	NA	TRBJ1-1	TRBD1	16	CAWSPGTGRGVTEAFF	TGTGCCTGGAGTCCCGGGACAGGGAGGGGGGTGACTGAAGCTTTCTTT
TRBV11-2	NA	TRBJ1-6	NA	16	CASSSPVTGDNSPLHF	TGTGCCAGCAGCTCCCCAGTGACAGGAGACAATTCACCCCTCCACTTT
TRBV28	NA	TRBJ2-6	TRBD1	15	CASSSRGPGANVLTF	TGTGCCAGCAGTTCCAGGGGGCCTGGGGCCAACGTCCTGACTTTC
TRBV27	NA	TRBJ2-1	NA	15	CASSPDLSSYNEQFF	TGTGCCAGCAGTCCAGATTTAAGCTCCTACAATGAGCAGTTCTTC
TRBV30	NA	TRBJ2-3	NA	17	CAWSYARTSLSTDTQYF	TGTGCCTGGAGTTATGCCCGGACATCCCTTAGCACAGATACGCAGTATTTT
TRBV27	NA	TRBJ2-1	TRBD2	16	CASSLTERGGNNEQFF	TGTGCCAGCAGTTTAACAGAGCGGGGGGGTAACAATGAGCAGTTCTTC
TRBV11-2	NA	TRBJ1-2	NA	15	CASSLDWRGGNGYTF	TGTGCCAGCAGCTTAGATTGGCGGGGAGGGAACGGCTACACCTTC
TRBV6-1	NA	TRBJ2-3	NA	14	CASSRSFYTDTQYF	TGTGCCAGCAGTCGGTCCTTCTACACAGATACGCAGTATTTT
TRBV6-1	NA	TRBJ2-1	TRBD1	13	CASSLDRGNEQFF	TGTGCCAGCAGCTTGGACAGGGGCAATGAGCAGTTCTTC
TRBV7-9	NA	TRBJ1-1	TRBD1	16	CASSLMGQGANTEAFF	TGTGCCAGCAGCTTAATGGGACAGGGGGCCAACACTGAAGCTTTCTTT
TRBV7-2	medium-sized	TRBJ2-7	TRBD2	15	CASSPSGGSSYEQYF	TGTGCCAGCAGCCCTAGCGGCGGGAGCTCCTACGAGCAGTACTTC
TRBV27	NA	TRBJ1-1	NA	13	CASSRQGLSEAFF	TGTGCCAGCAGTCGGCAGGGCCTTTCTGAAGCTTTCTTT
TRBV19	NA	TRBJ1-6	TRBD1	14	CASSKGGHNSPLHF	TGTGCCAGTAGTAAAGGGGGCCATAATTCACCCCTCCACTTT
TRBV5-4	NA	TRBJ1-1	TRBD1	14	CASSPTGSDTEAFF	TGTGCCAGCAGCCCGACAGGGTCGGACACTGAAGCTTTCTTT